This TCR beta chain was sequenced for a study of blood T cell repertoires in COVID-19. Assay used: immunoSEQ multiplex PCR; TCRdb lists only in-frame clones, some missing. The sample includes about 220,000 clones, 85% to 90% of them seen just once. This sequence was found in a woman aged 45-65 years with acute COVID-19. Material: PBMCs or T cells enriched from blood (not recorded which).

The CDR3 sequence is CASRKGGAGYEKLFF. CDR3 DNA sequence: TGTGCCAGCAGGAAGGGGGGGGCCGGGTATGAAAAACTGTTTTTT. V and J are TRBV2 and TRBJ1-4; D is possibly TRBD1 (6 bases). Trimming cost V 6 bases and J 6 bases, with 17 bases left between them. Germline values: CDR1 SNHLY, CDR2 FYNNEI. This CDR3 region has 15 residues.